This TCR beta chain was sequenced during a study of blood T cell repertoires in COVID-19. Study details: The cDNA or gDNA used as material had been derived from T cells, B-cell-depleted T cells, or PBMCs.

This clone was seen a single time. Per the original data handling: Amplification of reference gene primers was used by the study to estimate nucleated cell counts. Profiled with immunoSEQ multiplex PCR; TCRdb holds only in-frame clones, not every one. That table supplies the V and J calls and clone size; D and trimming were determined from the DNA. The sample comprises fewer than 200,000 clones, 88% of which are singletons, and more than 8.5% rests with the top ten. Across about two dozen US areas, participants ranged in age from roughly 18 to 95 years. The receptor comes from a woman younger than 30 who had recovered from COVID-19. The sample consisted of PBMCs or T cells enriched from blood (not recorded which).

The CDR3, as DNA: TGTGCCATCAGTGACGGTTCGAACCTGAACACTGAAGCTTTCTTT. This encodes CAISDGSNLNTEAFF. This chain uses TRBV10-3 with TRBJ1-1; D is uncertain. The CDR3 totals 15 residues. Per the germline V gene, CDR1 is ENHRY and CDR2 is SYGVKD. Between the trimmed V and J ends, which lost 3 bases and 0 bases, there was a span of 11 bases.